Presented here are 31 T cell receptor beta chains from one specimen sequenced in a study of ipilimumab plus nivolumab after autologous stem cell transplantation. Assay used: immunoSEQ multiplex PCR; TCRdb lists only in-frame clones, some missing. The sample lists approximately 14,000 clones; roughly 74% were seen once. Specimen: PBMCs, collected in a trial of ipilimumab plus nivolumab as post-transplant consolidation. All receptors come from a male donor with primary mediastinal lymphoma.

The V call is TRBV27, the J call TRBJ2-3; D is perhaps TRBD1 or TRBD2 (7 bases each). CDR1 is MNHEY, CDR2 SMNVEV, per germline (reference sequence). The V end lost 4 bases, the J end lost 4 bases, and 30 bases lay between the germline ends. CDR3 length: 20 residues. CDR3 loop: CASSWNRGGSWKRGADTQYF. CDR3 nucleotides: TGTGCCAGCAGTTGGAACAGGGGCGGGAGTTGGAAGCGGGGTGCAGATACGCAGTATTTT.

CDR3 amino acids: CASSLAPGGGRSAEAFF. CDR3 nucleotide sequence: TGTGCCAGCAGCTTAGCCCCGGGAGGGGGAAGAAGCGCTGAAGCTTTCTTT. This chain joins TRBV11-2 and TRBJ1-1; a possible D gene is TRBD1 (6 bases). From germline, CDR1 is SGHAT and CDR2 FQNNGV. Trimming removed 1 base at V and 6 bases at J, with 21 bases between. CDR3 length equals 17 residues.

This clone was recorded a few times. V is TRBV15 and J is TRBJ2-2; 9 bases map to TRBD1. V dropped 5 bases and J dropped 2; count of bases not matched to a gene: 6. Germline-derived CDR1 and CDR2 are LNHNV and YYDKDF (reference sequence). This CDR3 has 16 amino acids. The CDR3 coding sequence is TGTGCCACCAGCTTTCGGACAGGGGTTAACACCGGGGAGCTGTTTTTT. Encoded protein: CATSFRTGVNTGELFF.

The rearrangement links TRBV6-1 to TRBJ2-2; D is perhaps TRBD2 (5 bases). The CDR3 consists of 13 residues. Per germline, CDR1 MNHNS and CDR2 SASEGT. V lost 4 bases, J lost 6 bases, and 9 bases lay in between. The CDR3 DNA reads as TGTGCCAGCAGTGTAATCGGGGCCGGGGAGCTGTTTTTT. This sequence encodes CASSVIGAGELFF.

The chain recombines TRBV28 with TRBJ1-1; possible D gene TRBD1, 5 bases. This CDR3 has 18 amino acids. With 6 bases removed from V and 0 bases from J, the gap between germline ends came to 23 bases. Germline-derived CDR1 and CDR2 are MDHEN and SYDVKM. The CDR3: CASSPKSIQGSMNTEAFF. In DNA, the CDR3 is TGTGCCAGCAGCCCCAAAAGTATCCAGGGTAGTATGAACACTGAAGCTTTCTTT.

This clone has more than one count but fewer than ten. The rearrangement joins TRBV30 to TRBJ1-1; 8 positions agree with TRBD1. V lost 4 bases, J lost 0 bases, and 4 bases stayed unmatched. The length of the CDR3 is 14 residues. The germline V gene encodes CDR1 GTSNPN and CDR2 SVGIG (reference sequence). Here the CDR3 reads CAWIGQGMNTEAFF. Here the CDR3 DNA reads TGTGCCTGGATTGGACAGGGAATGAACACTGAAGCTTTCTTT.

The chain joins TRBV4-1 to TRBJ1-4, with a weak D call TRBD1 (5 bases). Trimming cost V 3 bases and J 7 bases, with 18 bases left between them. In germline, CDR1 is MGHRA, CDR2 YSYEKL. The CDR3 extends over 16 amino acids. CDR3 protein: CASSQSPRGAGEKLFF. The CDR3, as DNA: TGCGCCAGCAGCCAGAGCCCCCGGGGCGCGGGTGAAAAACTGTTTTTT.

V and J are TRBV7-9 and TRBJ2-3; D is unclear. The germline V and J ends were trimmed by 2 bases and 7 bases, with 7 bases remaining between them. The CDR3 consists of 12 residues. CDR1 is SEHNR and CDR2 is FQNEAQ in the germline V gene (reference sequence). CDR3 nucleotide sequence: TGTGCCAGCAGCTTAACCGGGCATACGCAGTATTTT. This translates into CASSLTGHTQYF.

The chain combines TRBV4-2 with TRBJ2-1; 9 bases fit TRBD2. V dropped 1 base and J dropped 7; count of bases not matched to a gene: 11. CDR3 length: 17 amino acids. Germline CDR1 is LGHNA and CDR2 is YNFKEQ. The CDR3 coding sequence is TGTGCCAGCAGCCAAGTTTGGGATAGCGGGAGCGGTAATGAGCAGTTCTTC. Translated, it gives CASSQVWDSGSGNEQFF.

This clone was found a few times. The chain has TRBV5-4 and TRBJ2-2, with 8 bases lining up with TRBD2. This CDR3 region has 15 residues. The V gene end was trimmed by 0 bases and the J gene end by 6 bases; junction bases not matched to a gene: 4. Germline V gene sequence: CDR1 SGHNT, CDR2 YYREEE (reference sequence). CDR3 protein: CASSLDRGGSGELFF. As DNA, the CDR3 is TGTGCCAGCAGCTTGGATCGGGGGGGATCCGGGGAGCTGTTTTTT.

The J gene is TRBJ1-2, the V gene TRBV7-6, with a tentative D call TRBD1 (5 bases). This CDR3 is built from 20 residues. Germline CDR1 and CDR2: SGHVS and FNYEAQ. Trimming took 0 bases from V and 4 from J, leaving 27 bases between them. The CDR3 is CASSLAPQSGHAGRGYGYTF. For the CDR3, the DNA is TGTGCCAGCAGCTTAGCGCCCCAGTCGGGCCATGCGGGAAGGGGCTATGGCTACACCTTC.

The chain uses TRBV28 and TRBJ2-1, with 9 bases that match TRBD2. The length of the CDR3 is 16 residues. The V segment lost 3 bases and the J segment 4 bases; nucleotides outside the gene matches: 7. Germline CDR1 MDHEN, CDR2 SYDVKM. CDR3 DNA: TGTGCCAGCAGTTTTTTTGTCGCGGGAGGGTACAATGAGCAGTTCTTC. Protein sequence: CASSFFVAGGYNEQFF.

The V gene is TRBV6-6, the J gene TRBJ2-7; the D gene is possibly TRBD2 (6 bases). This CDR3 is built from 13 residues. The germline CDR1 and CDR2 sequences are MNHNY and SVGAGI (reference sequence). V was trimmed by 7 bases and J by 7 bases, leaving 17 bases between them. The CDR3 DNA sequence: TGTGCCAGCAAACCGGGGGAGTGGGGGGAGCAGTACTTC. Protein sequence: CASKPGEWGEQYF.

This chain links TRBV25-1 with TRBJ2-1; D is perhaps TRBD2 (5 bases). The CDR3 runs 13 residues. Germline loops: CDR1 MGHDK, CDR2 SYGVNS. With 6 bases removed from V and 8 bases from J, the gap between germline ends came to 14 bases. The chain's CDR3 is CASSPGNGDEQFF. The CDR3 coding sequence is TGTGCCAGCAGCCCGGGAAACGGCGATGAGCAGTTCTTC.

The V call is TRBV28, the J call TRBJ2-7; D uncertain. Germline loops: CDR1 MDHEN, CDR2 SYDVKM. V lost 8 bases, J lost 1 base, and 6 bases lay in between. This CDR3 is 11 amino acids long. The CDR3: CASGNSYEQYF. CDR3 nucleotide sequence: TGTGCCAGCGGGAATTCCTACGAGCAGTACTTC.

J is TRBJ1-2 and V is TRBV5-1; 7 bases line up with TRBD1. Germline V gene lookup returns CDR1 SGHRS and CDR2 YFSETQ. The CDR3 length is 14 residues. The junction had 7 bases not matched to a gene; V was cut back by 8 bases and J by 0 bases. The CDR3 region is CASTGQPSNYGYTF. The CDR3 DNA reads TGCGCCAGTACGGGACAGCCCTCTAACTATGGCTACACCTTC.

This chain joins TRBV5-1 and TRBJ1-5; D is ambiguous. Germline CDR1 SGHRS, CDR2 YFSETQ. V lost 4 bases, J lost 5 bases, and 10 bases lay in between. The CDR3 runs to 13 residues. The CDR3 loop is CASSRDADQPQHF. As DNA, the CDR3 is TGCGCCAGCAGCAGGGATGCGGATCAGCCCCAGCATTTT.

The chain recombines TRBV6-1 with TRBJ2-7; TRBD2 agrees at 10 bases. The V gene's germline CDR1 is MNHNS and CDR2 SASEGT. The junction had 6 bases not matched to a gene; V was cut back by 4 bases and J by 0 bases. There are 16 residues in the CDR3. CDR3 sequence (DNA): TGTGCCAGCAGTGCCCAGACTAGCGGGCGCTCCTACGAGCAGTACTTC. The encoded protein is CASSAQTSGRSYEQYF.

The rearrangement links TRBV6-1 to TRBJ2-6, with D unresolved. Germline CDR1 MNHNS, CDR2 SASEGT. Trimming left V 5 bases short and J 2 bases short, with 10 bases between. The CDR3 loop spans 15 amino acids. As DNA, the CDR3 is TGTGCCAGCAGTCCCCGGTCGGCTGGGGCCAACGTCCTGACTTTC. Its translation is CASSPRSAGANVLTF.

V gene TRBV5-1 combines with J gene TRBJ2-2; 9 bases line up with TRBD1. In germline, CDR1 is SGHRS, CDR2 YFSETQ. This CDR3 has 17 residues. V shed 4 bases, J shed 6 bases, and the junction held 13 bases outside the gene matches. The CDR3 protein is CASSPSPQRQGAGELFF. The CDR3 bases are TGCGCCAGCAGCCCAAGCCCTCAGCGACAGGGGGCCGGGGAGCTGTTTTTT.

This clone was recorded a few times. The chain joins TRBV5-6 to TRBJ2-5; D is ambiguous. This CDR3 has 12 amino acids. From germline, CDR1 is SGHDT and CDR2 YYEEEE. The germline V and J ends were trimmed by 3 bases and 6 bases, with 9 bases remaining between them. The CDR3 DNA sequence: TGTGCCAGCAGCTCCTACCGACAGACCCAGTACTTC. Its translation is CASSSYRQTQYF. Variable domain in full (rest from reference TRBV5-6 and TRBJ2-5): DAGVTQSPTHLIKTRGQQVTLRCSPKSGHDTVSWYQQALGQGPQFIFQYYEEEERQRGNFPDRFSGHQFPNYSSELNVNALLLGDSALYLCASSSYRQTQYFGPGTRLLVL.

Worth noting for this clone: One junction end does not reproduce the germline sequence, and a read error may be involved. The J gene is TRBJ1-3, the V gene TRBV15, with D unclear. The V gene's germline CDR1 is LNHNV and CDR2 YYDKDF (reference sequence). This CDR3 spans 15 amino acids. The CDR3 protein is CVTSRDRAGGNTIYF. The CDR3 bases are TGTGTCACCAGCAGAGATCGGGCGGGTGGAAACACCATATATTTT.

The V gene is TRBV28, the J gene TRBJ2-3, with TRBD2 matching over 9 bases. V shed 11 bases and J 1 base; nucleotides not matched to a gene: 4. The CDR3 loop spans 13 amino acids. CDR1 and CDR2 (germline): MDHEN, SYDVKM. CDR3 in amino acids: CAGSSGGTDTQYF. In nucleotides, the CDR3 is TGTGCCGGATCTAGCGGGGGCACAGATACGCAGTATTTT.

V is TRBV9 and J is TRBJ1-2, with 7 bases that match TRBD1. Germline V gene data show CDR1 as SGDLS and CDR2 as YYNGEE. The CDR3 length is 15 residues. V lost 4 bases, J lost 2 bases, and 8 bases stayed unmatched. CDR3 protein: CASSPETGNNYGYTF. The CDR3 DNA is TGTGCCAGCAGCCCCGAGACAGGGAACAACTATGGCTACACCTTC.

The chain recombines TRBV11-2 with TRBJ2-1, with 9 bases aligning to TRBD1. CDR3 length: 13 amino acids. Germline CDR1 is SGHAT and CDR2 is FQNNGV. The ends lost 6 bases at V and 6 bases at J; junction bases unmatched: 3. The chain's CDR3 is CASRRTGVNEQFF. The CDR3 coding sequence is TGTGCCAGCAGGCGGACAGGGGTCAATGAGCAGTTCTTC.

This rearrangement joins TRBV7-2 to TRBJ2-3, with 10 bases matching TRBD2. Per germline, CDR1 SGHTA and CDR2 FQGNSA. V shed 2 bases, J shed 6 bases, and the junction held 8 bases outside the gene matches. The CDR3 is made up of 16 amino acids. The DNA for the CDR3 is TGTGCCAGCAGCTTAAAAGCTAGCGGGGGCAGCGATACGCAGTATTTT. Amino acids: CASSLKASGGSDTQYF.

The rearrangement links TRBV7-2 to TRBJ2-1; a possible D gene is TRBD1 (6 bases). CDR1 and CDR2 (germline): SGHTA, FQGNSA. This CDR3 is 15 amino acids long. V was pared by 2 bases and J by 4 bases, with 12 bases between. The CDR3 DNA reads as TGTGCCAGCAGCTTACAGGGGTCGGGTTACAATGAGCAGTTCTTC. Amino acids: CASSLQGSGYNEQFF.

This clone was counted between two and nine times. The gene calls are TRBV28 and TRBJ2-3; D is ambiguous. There are 14 residues in the CDR3. The V gene lost 5 bases and the J gene lost 5 bases, with 14 bases spanning the gap. Germline V lookup: CDR1 MDHEN, CDR2 SYDVKM. CDR3 region: CASSPNLRGDTQYF. The CDR3 region has the DNA TGTGCCAGCAGTCCTAATCTTCGTGGAGATACGCAGTATTTT.

The chain carries TRBV6-6 and TRBJ2-1, with 8 bases fitting TRBD2. CDR1 and CDR2 (germline): MNHNY, SVGAGI (reference sequence). The CDR3 consists of 16 residues. Trimming took 6 bases from V and 4 from J; bases not matched to a gene: 11. The CDR3 nucleotides read TGTGCCAGCAGACGCCGTACTAGCGGCGGATACAATGAGCAGTTCTTC. Residues: CASRRRTSGGYNEQFF.

The chain couples TRBV27 to TRBJ1-3, with D possibly being TRBD1 (6 bases). CDR3 length equals 15 residues. Germline CDR1 is MNHEY and CDR2 is SMNVEV (reference sequence). V lost 5 bases and J lost 0, with 11 bases in between. CDR3 DNA sequence: TGTGCCAGCAGTCCCAGGGGCGGCTCTGGAAACACCATATATTTT. This gives the protein CASSPRGGSGNTIYF.

The chain combines TRBV25-1 with TRBJ2-2; no clear D gene. The germline CDR1 and CDR2 sequences are MGHDK and SYGVNS. V was clipped by 1 base and J by 1 base, with 1 base between them. The CDR3 is 13 residues long. CDR3 loop: CASSELNTGELFF. The CDR3 DNA is TGTGCCAGCAGTGAATTGAACACCGGGGAGCTGTTTTTT.